This is a list of T cell receptor beta chains from one sample in a study of siplizumab effects on memory and regulatory T cells. Some clones are missing from TCRdb's copy, which holds only in-frame ones; the method was immunoSEQ multiplex PCR. The repertoire holds more than 85,000 clones, with roughly nine tenths as singletons. What was sequenced was CD4+ T cells sorted from blood. These receptors all stem from a human donor in good health. Both conserved end residues are part of each CDR3. The D gene is left open where the match is weak. Size tells how often a clone was seen (once, few, many) or the class of an expanded clone, and some rows leave it out.

>-|TRBJ1-1|TRBD1|TRBV10-3
CAIKGTENTEAFF
TGTGCCATCAAGGGGACAGAGAACACTGAAGCTTTCTTT
>-|TRBJ2-7|-|TRBV6-5
CASSYRVSGSSYEQYF
TGTGCCAGCAGTTACAGGGTCTCTGGCAGCTCCTACGAGCAGTACTTC
>-|TRBJ2-1|-|TRBV2
CASLQGYRYNEQFF
TGTGCCAGCTTACAGGGATATCGCTACAATGAGCAGTTCTTC
>-|TRBJ2-1|TRBD2|TRBV5-1
CASSLGLAGVEQFF
TGCGCCAGCAGCTTAGGACTAGCGGGAGTTGAGCAGTTCTTC
>once|TRBJ2-3|-|TRBV15
CATSRLTLGGLADTQYF
TGTGCCACCAGCAGGCTTACCCTCGGCGGATTAGCAGATACGCAGTATTTT
>-|TRBJ2-2|-|TRBV9
CASSVVSSGELFF
TGTGCCAGCAGCGTAGTTAGTTCCGGGGAGCTGTTTTTT
>-|TRBJ1-3|TRBD1|TRBV7-9
CASSLGGQNGNTIYF
TGTGCCAGCAGCTTAGGGGGACAGAATGGAAACACCATATATTTT
>-|TRBJ2-1|-|TRBV10-1
CASSEFGGTSLNEQFF
TGCGCCAGCAGTGAGTTTGGCGGGACCTCCCTCAATGAGCAGTTCTTC
>-|TRBJ1-2|-|TRBV6-6
CASSRGLANPYGYTF
TGTGCCAGCAGTCGGGGTTTAGCGAACCCTTATGGCTACACCTTC
>-|TRBJ2-7|-|TRBV18
CASSPGPDGREQYF
TGTGCCAGCTCACCGGGTCCAGATGGTCGCGAGCAGTACTTC
>-|TRBJ2-3|-|TRBV5-5
CASSLRWGGTDTQYF
TGTGCCAGCAGCCTGAGGTGGGGAGGCACAGATACGCAGTATTTT
>-|TRBJ1-5|-|TRBV19
CASTQAYNQPQHF
TGTGCCAGCACACAGGCCTACAATCAGCCCCAGCATTTT
>-|TRBJ2-5|TRBD2|TRBV27
CASSLAGARETQYF
TGTGCCAGCAGTCTAGCGGGAGCACGGGAGACCCAGTACTTC
>-|TRBJ1-1|TRBD1|TRBV27
CASSPRQGRAFF
TGTGCCAGCAGTCCCAGACAGGGACGGGCTTTCTTT
>once|TRBJ1-2|-|TRBV15
CATSREVEGYTF
TGTGCCACCAGCAGAGAGGTGGAGGGCTACACCTTC
>once|TRBJ1-1|-|TRBV7-9
CASSLTPPIYNTEAFF
TGTGCCAGCAGCCTAACCCCTCCTATATATAACACTGAAGCTTTCTTT
>-|TRBJ1-1|-|TRBV6-1
CASSEAGATEAFF
TGTGCCAGCAGTGAAGCAGGGGCCACTGAAGCTTTCTTT
>-|TRBJ2-7|TRBD1|TRBV28
CASSLDRGGSYEQYF
TGTGCCAGCAGTTTAGACAGGGGGGGCTCCTACGAGCAGTACTTC
>-|TRBJ2-3|TRBD2|TRBV7-8
CASSLAEGLAGGGTDTQYF
TGTGCCAGCAGCTTAGCCGAAGGACTAGCGGGAGGGGGGACAGATACGCAGTATTTT
>-|TRBJ1-5|TRBD1|TRBV18
CASSARTGDFQPQHF
TGTGCCAGCTCTGCCCGGACAGGTGACTTTCAGCCCCAGCATTTT
>once|TRBJ2-5|TRBD1|TRBV11-3
CASSLGTGGWETQYF
TGTGCCAGCAGCTTGGGAACAGGGGGCTGGGAGACCCAGTACTTC
>-|TRBJ2-7|-|TRBV7-3
CASSPSRSYEQYF
TGTGCCAGCAGCCCCTCGAGATCCTACGAGCAGTACTTC
>once|TRBJ1-2|-|TRBV6-4
CASSDPSNYGYTF
TGTGCCAGCAGTGACCCCAGTAACTATGGCTACACCTTC
>few|TRBJ2-5|TRBD1|TRBV2
CASSKDRGRGETQYF
TGTGCCAGCAGCAAGGACAGGGGGCGAGGAGAGACCCAGTACTTC
>-|TRBJ2-1|TRBD2|TRBV28
CATQEAGETTEQFF
TGTGCCACCCAGGAAGCGGGAGAGACCACTGAGCAGTTCTTC
>-|TRBJ2-7|-|TRBV15
CATSRVGAGRTYEQYF
TGTGCCACCAGCAGAGTTGGTGCAGGGCGAACCTACGAGCAGTACTTC
>-|TRBJ2-1|-|TRBV15
CATSRDFGASGHEQFF
TGTGCCACCAGCAGAGATTTTGGAGCGAGTGGTCATGAGCAGTTCTTC
>-|TRBJ2-2|-|TRBV10-2
CASSVYGSNTGELFF
TGCGCCAGCAGTGTCTACGGGAGCAACACCGGGGAGCTGTTTTTT
>-|TRBJ1-5|TRBD1|TRBV7-2
CASSLAAGQGGQPQHF
TGTGCCAGCAGCTTAGCGGCTGGACAGGGAGGCCAGCCCCAGCATTTT
>-|TRBJ2-1|TRBD2|TRBV5-8
CASSRGEGLVQYNEQFF
TGTGCCAGCAGCCGAGGGGAGGGCCTAGTCCAATACAATGAGCAGTTCTTC
>-|TRBJ2-7|-|TRBV9
CASSVSPTGHEQYF
TGTGCCAGCAGCGTATCACCCACAGGGCACGAGCAGTACTTC
>-|TRBJ2-7|-|TRBV11-3
CASSLDIQGLQYF
TGTGCCAGCAGCTTAGATATCCAGGGACTCCAGTACTTC
>-|TRBJ2-5|TRBD2|TRBV5-1
CASSQIAGEGGETQYF
TGCGCCAGCAGCCAAATAGCGGGAGAGGGGGGAGAGACCCAGTACTTC
>-|TRBJ1-3|-|TRBV5-1
CASSFGTGGNTIYF
TGCGCCAGCAGCTTCGGGACCGGCGGAAACACCATATATTTT
>once|TRBJ2-3|-|TRBV5-1
CASQEITDTQYF
TGCGCCAGTCAAGAAATCACAGATACGCAGTATTTT
>-|TRBJ2-7|-|TRBV7-9
CASSLEAPSYEQYF
TGTGCCAGCAGCTTAGAAGCCCCTAGCTACGAGCAGTACTTC
>-|TRBJ2-3|TRBD1|TRBV7-3
CASSLGQGAENTDTQYF
TGTGCCAGCAGCCTGGGACAGGGGGCCGAGAACACAGATACGCAGTATTTT
>-|TRBJ2-5|TRBD2|TRBV7-7
CASSQGLAERGETQYF
TGTGCCAGCAGCCAGGGACTAGCGGAGCGGGGAGAGACCCAGTACTTC
>-|TRBJ2-7|-|TRBV10-3
CAISEQGVGNGEQYF
TGTGCCATCAGCGAGCAAGGAGTTGGGAACGGCGAGCAGTACTTC
>-|TRBJ1-3|-|TRBV5-6
CASSRGRRNTIYF
TGTGCCAGCAGCCGGGGGCGTCGAAACACCATATATTTT
>-|TRBJ2-7|-|TRBV19
CATKPGGERIYEQYF
TGTGCCACCAAACCGGGGGGCGAAAGGATCTACGAGCAGTACTTC
>-|TRBJ1-1|-|TRBV19
CASSIVNGGEAFF
TGTGCCAGTAGTATAGTTAACGGGGGAGAAGCTTTCTTT
>-|TRBJ1-2|-|TRBV7-9
CASSFRTGPLGYTF
TGTGCCAGCAGCTTCCGGACTGGCCCCCTTGGCTACACCTTC
>-|TRBJ2-1|TRBD1|TRBV30
CAWSVPNRQGDEQFF
TGTGCCTGGAGTGTACCCAATCGACAGGGAGATGAGCAGTTCTTC
>-|TRBJ1-1|-|TRBV30
CAWVKHATTEAFF
TGTGCCTGGGTGAAACATGCCACCACTGAAGCTTTCTTT
>-|TRBJ1-1|-|TRBV28
CASSATGSATQAFF
TGTGCCAGCAGTGCAACAGGGTCCGCGACGCAAGCTTTCTTT
>-|TRBJ2-1|-|TRBV5-1
CASSLVPSNEQFF
TGCGCCAGCAGCTTGGTTCCTAGCAATGAGCAGTTCTTC
>-|TRBJ2-1|-|TRBV15
CATSGLGGRRSYNEQFF
TGTGCCACCAGCGGGTTGGGGGGCCGCCGTTCCTACAATGAGCAGTTCTTC
>-|TRBJ2-6|-|TRBV19
CASSLTGFGANVLTF
TGTGCCAGTAGTCTAACAGGGTTCGGGGCCAACGTCCTGACTTTC
>-|TRBJ1-5|-|TRBV19
CASGGVSNQPQHF
TGTGCCAGTGGAGGAGTAAGCAATCAGCCCCAGCATTTT
>-|TRBJ2-7|TRBD1|TRBV27
CASSLWGTGYYEQYF
TGTGCCAGCAGTTTATGGGGGACAGGGTACTACGAGCAGTACTTC
>-|TRBJ1-2|-|TRBV30
CAWRQGPYGYTF
TGTGCCTGGAGACAAGGACCTTATGGCTACACCTTC
>-|TRBJ2-7|TRBD2|TRBV7-8
CASSLPRAGARNEQYF
TGTGCCAGCAGCTTACCGCGGGCGGGAGCTAGGAACGAGCAGTACTTC
>-|TRBJ2-5|TRBD1|TRBV29-1
CSVGEGQRPETQYF
TGCAGCGTTGGAGAGGGACAGCGACCAGAGACCCAGTACTTC
>-|TRBJ2-2|-|TRBV7-2
CASSFFTGMAGELFF
TGTGCCAGCAGCTTTTTTACAGGGATGGCCGGGGAGCTGTTTTTT
>-|TRBJ2-2|TRBD1|TRBV5-1
CASSPGQPTGELFF
TGCGCCAGCAGCCCGGGACAGCCCACCGGGGAGCTGTTTTTT
>-|TRBJ2-1|-|TRBV10-2
CASSEVMLTYNEQFF
TGCGCCAGCAGTGAGGTTATGTTAACCTACAATGAGCAGTTCTTC
>-|TRBJ1-6|TRBD1|TRBV28
CASSSRGPRNSPLHF
TGTGCCAGCAGTTCCAGGGGGCCTAGGAATTCACCCCTCCACTTT
>-|TRBJ2-2|TRBD1|TRBV5-1
CASSLEGTATSGELFF
TGCGCCAGCAGCTTGGAGGGGACAGCGACCTCCGGGGAGCTGTTTTTT
>-|TRBJ1-1|-|TRBV5-1
CASSKDMNTEAFF
TGCGCCAGCAGCAAAGACATGAACACTGAAGCTTTCTTT